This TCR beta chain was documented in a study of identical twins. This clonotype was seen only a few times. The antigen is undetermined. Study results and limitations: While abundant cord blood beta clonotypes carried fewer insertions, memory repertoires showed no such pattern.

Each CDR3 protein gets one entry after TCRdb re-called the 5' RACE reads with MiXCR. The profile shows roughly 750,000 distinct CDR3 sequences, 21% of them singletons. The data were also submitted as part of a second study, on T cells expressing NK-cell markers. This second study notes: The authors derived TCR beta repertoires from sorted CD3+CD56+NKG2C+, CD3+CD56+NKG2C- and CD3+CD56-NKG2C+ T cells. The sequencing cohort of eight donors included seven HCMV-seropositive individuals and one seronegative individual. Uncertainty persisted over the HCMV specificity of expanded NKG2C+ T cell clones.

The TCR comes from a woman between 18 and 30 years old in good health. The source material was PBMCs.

This CDR3 is CASSLGTLYEQYF. Here the CDR3 DNA reads TGTGCCAGCAGTTTGGGCACTCTTTACGAGCAGTACTTC. The rearrangement joins TRBV12-3 or TRBV12-4 to TRBJ2-7; D uncertain. The CDR3 extends over 13 amino acids. Trimming cost V 3 bases and J 4 bases, with 10 bases left between them.